The T cell receptor (beta chain) described here comes from a study of regulatory T cells in long-lasting Graves disease. With 4 bases clipped from V and 3 bases from J, the junction kept 5 bases outside the gene matches. Germline V gives CDR1 SGHTS, CDR2 YDEGEE. The CDR3 contains 15 residues. A word on this clonotype: Its matching antigen is unknown.

As for time point: newly diagnosed GD, antithyroid drugs for less than 3 months. After RNA was extracted from PBMCs, the TCR library was made from it. Study-wide results and caveats: Persistent disease preferred TRBV28, TRBJ1-2 and TRBJ2-5.

Arm-PCR of CDR3 regions with iRepertoire HTBI primers generated TCR beta libraries. TCRdb re-derived calls from the multiplex PCR reads in MiXCR, one entry per CDR3 protein. Here the sample spans about 350,000 distinct CDR3 sequences, around 16% being singletons. This sample was also put to use in a study of T cells in Graves' hyperthyroidism and ophthalmopathy. From that second work: TCR CDR3 underwent first-round RT-PCR with the HTBI primer set.

The chain recombines TRBV5-8 with TRBJ1-1; 11 bases agree with TRBD1. The sequences come from peripheral blood mononuclear cells (PBMCs), collected at new diagnosis, from a patient treated with antithyroid drugs. This clonotype originated in a woman younger than 30 with Graves disease. CDR3 sequence (DNA): TGTGCCAGCAGCCTCTGGACAGGGGGCTACACTGAAGCTTTCTTT. Protein sequence: CASSLWTGGYTEAFF.